This is a list of T cell receptor beta chains from one sample in a study of blood T cell repertoires in COVID-19. Data came from immunoSEQ multiplex PCR; TCRdb stores just in-frame clones and leaves some out. The sample records 160,000 or so clones, roughly 81% being singletons. Sequencing was carried out using peripheral blood. These receptors originate from a woman aged 45-65 years with COVID-19, enrolled during active disease. CDR3s leave out the opening cysteine and the closing phenylalanine or tryptophan. A D gene is named only where the DNA matches it firmly.

d_call v_call cdr3_aa
NA TRBV6-1 ASSDYRVPYEQY
TRBD1 TRBV19 ASSIPPQGGHEKLF
NA TRBV12-3/TRBV12-4 ASSHGGYNEQF
TRBD1 TRBV13 ASSSSTGGLEKLF
TRBD1 TRBV7-9 ASSLAGGVEPQH
TRBD1 TRBV29-1 SASQGANSPLH
NA TRBV19 ASSERGYTDTQY
NA TRBV24-1 ATSEPQGGHEKLF
NA TRBV7-6 ASSRDISGANVLT
NA TRBV11-3 ASSLDLVTYNEQF
TRBD1 TRBV4-1 ASSQDLGTGINSPLH
NA TRBV5-1 ASSLAAPTNTIY
NA TRBV5-8 ASAKTDQETQY
TRBD2 TRBV24-1 ATSDGSLGGYRTQY
TRBD1 TRBV6-5 ASSYKGTGSGNTIY
NA TRBV5-6 ASSLPGHVGYEQY
NA TRBV9 ASSASSYEQY
NA TRBV27 ASSPYPVGDNSPLH
NA TRBV3-1/TRBV3-2 ASSQDWDLNTGELF
TRBD1 TRBV18 ASSPMGQGVQETQY
NA TRBV29-1 SVVQDYGYEQY
TRBD2 TRBV5-5 ASSFLAGGPYEQY
NA TRBV5-6 ASSLAQGNTIY
NA TRBV27 ASSSPAGAQETQY
TRBD1 TRBV5-1 ASSSTGGQETQY
TRBD1 TRBV5-1 ASSTGQGDTDTQY
TRBD1 TRBV7-8 ASSQPNRGLYNEQF
NA TRBV7-2 ASSNRTANYGYT
TRBD1 TRBV28 ASSLWGTGTGSNQPQH
NA TRBV7-9 ASSLEGTGELF
TRBD1 TRBV7-9 ASSFGQGLNQPQH
TRBD2 TRBV24-1 ATIGLAGVTDTQY
TRBD1 TRBV7-7 ASSQGQGYHNEQY
TRBD1 TRBV7-2 ASSPHPTGAEYGYT
NA TRBV5-1 ASSLGTADYGYT
TRBD2 TRBV19 ASSMSGGVDTQY
TRBD1 TRBV4-3 ASSAGTGYNEQF
NA TRBV6-2/TRBV6-3 ASSYSAGNLRGYT
TRBD1 TRBV2 ASSVGQGATYGYT
NA TRBV5-1 ASSLRGLNTEAF
TRBD1 TRBV14 ASSLRDSWLNTEAF
NA TRBV7-9 ASVAGSTDTQY
TRBD1 TRBV19 ASSIGTGVGNTEAF
NA TRBV3-1/TRBV3-2 ASSQEDFTDTQY
TRBD2 TRBV11-2 ASSIERGGRETQY
NA TRBV4-2 ASSPSPGQQNYGYT